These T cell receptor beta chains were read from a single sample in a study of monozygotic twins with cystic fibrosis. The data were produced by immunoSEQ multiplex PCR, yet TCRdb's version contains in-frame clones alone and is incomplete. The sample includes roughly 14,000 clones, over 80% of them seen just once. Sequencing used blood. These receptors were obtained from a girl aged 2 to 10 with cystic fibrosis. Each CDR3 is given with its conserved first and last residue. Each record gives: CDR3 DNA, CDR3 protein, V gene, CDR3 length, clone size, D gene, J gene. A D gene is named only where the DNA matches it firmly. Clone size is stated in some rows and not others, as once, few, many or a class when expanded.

TGCGCCAGCAGCCCGTTGGGACCCGAAGCTTTCTTT	CASSPLGPEAFF	TRBV5-1	12	-	-	TRBJ1-1
TGTGCCAGCAGCCAAGGTTTGCGGGGGGAGCAGTTCTTC	CASSQGLRGEQFF	TRBV7-8	13	-	TRBD2	TRBJ2-1
TGTGCCAGCAGCTTAGCCCGGCTGGGGCAGGGGGCTTATAGCAATCAGCCCCAGCATTTT	CASSLARLGQGAYSNQPQHF	TRBV7-2	20	-	TRBD1	TRBJ1-5
TGTGCCAGCAGCCTGGGACAGGGACGTAGTGAGCAGTTCTTC	CASSLGQGRSEQFF	TRBV13	14	-	TRBD1	TRBJ2-1
TGTGCCAGCAGACGAGAACAGGGGGACTATGGCTACACCTTC	CASRREQGDYGYTF	TRBV7-2	14	-	TRBD1	TRBJ1-2
TGTGCCAGCTCCTATACCGGGACAGGGAACGAGCAGTACTTC	CASSYTGTGNEQYF	TRBV7-8	14	-	TRBD1	TRBJ2-7
TGTGCCAGCAGCTTCGAAAGACAGGGGGTTAACTATGGCTACACCTTC	CASSFERQGVNYGYTF	TRBV11-2	16	-	TRBD1	TRBJ1-2
TGTGCCAGCAGTGGCGGACAGGGGGCGGCAGATACGCAGTATTTT	CASSGGQGAADTQYF	TRBV6-1	15	-	TRBD1	TRBJ2-3
TGTGCCAGCAGCTCCTCGACTAGCGCTTACGAGACCCAGTACTTC	CASSSSTSAYETQYF	TRBV11-3	15	-	TRBD2	TRBJ2-5
TGTGCCAGCACACCGAGGACAGGTGGCACCGGGGAGCTGTTTTTT	CASTPRTGGTGELFF	TRBV7-2	15	-	TRBD1	TRBJ2-2
TGTGCCTGGGATACTAGCGGGGTTTACAATGAGCAGTTCTTC	CAWDTSGVYNEQFF	TRBV30	14	-	TRBD2	TRBJ2-1
TGTGCCAGCAGCTTACACGGGGCCGCAGCCCAGCATTTT	CASSLHGAAAQHF	TRBV7-8	13	-	-	TRBJ1-5
TGTGCCAGCAGTGACAGGGGTCAGCCCCAGCATTTT	CASSDRGQPQHF	TRBV2	12	-	-	TRBJ1-5
TGCGCCAGCGCCAGGGGCGACACCGGGGAGCTGTTTTTT	CASARGDTGELFF	TRBV5-1	13	-	-	TRBJ2-2
TGCGCCAGCAGCTTGGGATGGGTAGCGGGGGTCCAAGAGACCCAGTACTTC	CASSLGWVAGVQETQYF	TRBV5-1	17	-	TRBD2	TRBJ2-5
TGTGCCAGCAGCTCGCTGGGGGGAACAGGTGACTCCTACGAGCAGTACTTC	CASSSLGGTGDSYEQYF	TRBV7-6	17	-	-	TRBJ2-7
TGTGCCAGCAGAGATCAACAGGGGAACACTGAAGCTTTCTTT	CASRDQQGNTEAFF	TRBV7-9	14	few	-	TRBJ1-1
TGTGCCAGCAGCGAGCATAGCGGGAGGGACACAGATACGCAGTATTTT	CASSEHSGRDTDTQYF	TRBV9	16	-	TRBD2	TRBJ2-3
TGTGCCAGCAGCCGGGACCGAAATGGCTACACCTTC	CASSRDRNGYTF	TRBV6-5	12	-	-	TRBJ1-2
TGTGCCAGCAGCTTAGGTGGTTTAGGGGGAACTGAAGCTTTCTTT	CASSLGGLGGTEAFF	TRBV7-6	15	-	-	TRBJ1-1
TGTGCCAGTTCCACTTCAGAGACCCAGTACTTC	CASSTSETQYF	TRBV6-6	11	once	-	TRBJ2-5
TGTGCCAGCAACACTGCTCGGTTTAGCCGCACAGATACGCAGTATTTT	CASNTARFSRTDTQYF	TRBV27	16	-	-	TRBJ2-3
TGTGCCGCAAGCAGGGAGCGGGAGGGCCCGTCCGGGGAGCTGTTTTTT	CAASREREGPSGELFF	TRBV10-3	16	once	TRBD2	TRBJ2-2
TGTGCCAGCAGCTTCCCGGCGGGGGCGGATGAGCAGTTCTTC	CASSFPAGADEQFF	TRBV7-2	14	-	-	TRBJ2-1
TGTGCCAGCAGCTTAGATGCCGGGGCGTGGGCGCCCCAGCATTTT	CASSLDAGAWAPQHF	TRBV11-2	15	-	-	TRBJ1-5
TGTGCCAGCAGCTTGGTACAGGGGGTGAACACTGAAGCTTTCTTT	CASSLVQGVNTEAFF	TRBV5-4	15	once	TRBD1	TRBJ1-1
TGCGCCAGCAGCTCTCTAGCGGGATTTAACACCGGGGAGCTGTTTTTT	CASSSLAGFNTGELFF	TRBV4-1	16	-	TRBD2	TRBJ2-2
TGTGCCAGCAGCACAGGACAGGGGTCAGAGACCCAGTACTTC	CASSTGQGSETQYF	TRBV7-9	14	-	TRBD1	TRBJ2-5
TGTGCCACCAGCAGAGGGGAAGGCGGGCATACCTCCTACGAGCAGTACTTC	CATSRGEGGHTSYEQYF	TRBV15	17	-	-	TRBJ2-7
TGCAGCGTGGAAGGGACAGGGTCGAACACTGAAGCTTTCTTT	CSVEGTGSNTEAFF	TRBV29-1	14	-	TRBD1	TRBJ1-1
TGTGCCAGCAGTTTGGGTAGGGCCTACGAGCAGTACTTC	CASSLGRAYEQYF	TRBV28	13	-	-	TRBJ2-7
TGTGCCAGCAGCACCGGACTAGCCCTATACACCGGGGAGCTGTTTTTT	CASSTGLALYTGELFF	TRBV7-2	16	once	TRBD2	TRBJ2-2
TGCGCCAGCAGCTTAGCGGGATGGTCCTACAATGAGCAGTTCTTC	CASSLAGWSYNEQFF	TRBV5-1	15	once	TRBD2	TRBJ2-1
TGTGCCAGCAGCTTTCCCGGACTAGCGGCGGAGGGCGGGGAGCTGTTTTTT	CASSFPGLAAEGGELFF	TRBV11-2	17	-	TRBD2	TRBJ2-2
TGTGCCAGCAGTTATATGACAGAAGGAAAACTGTTTTTT	CASSYMTEGKLFF	TRBV14	13	-	-	TRBJ1-4
TGTGCCAGCAGCTTGGCAGGGACAGGGACCTATGGCTACACCTTC	CASSLAGTGTYGYTF	TRBV5-4	15	-	TRBD1	TRBJ1-2
TGTGCCAGCAGTTACTCGGGTTCCTATGGCTACACCTTC	CASSYSGSYGYTF	TRBV6-5	13	-	-	TRBJ1-2
TGTGCCAGCAGCTTAGGGGGGGCGGAAAAACTGTTTTTT	CASSLGGAEKLFF	TRBV7-8	13	-	-	TRBJ1-4
TGTGCCAGTAGTATGGGCGGAACTCTGAACACCGGGGAGCTGTTTTTT	CASSMGGTLNTGELFF	TRBV19	16	-	-	TRBJ2-2
TGTGCCAGCAGCAGGACAGGGGGCACTGAAGCTTTCTTT	CASSRTGGTEAFF	TRBV6-5	13	-	TRBD1	TRBJ1-1
TGTGCCAGCAGCCCCGGCCTAGGACGCCAGCATTTT	CASSPGLGRQHF	TRBV7-2	12	-	-	TRBJ1-5
TGTGCCAGCTCACCATATCCTCGGGACAGTATTATAAAGCAGTACTTC	CASSPYPRDSIIKQYF	TRBV18	16	once	TRBD1	TRBJ2-7
TGTGCCAGCAGTTTAAACCCCCCGGACCTCCTCACAGATACGCAGTATTTT	CASSLNPPDLLTDTQYF	TRBV27	17	-	-	TRBJ2-3
TGCGCCAGCAGCTTGGTTGCAGGAGATCAAGAGACCCAGTACTTC	CASSLVAGDQETQYF	TRBV5-1	15	-	-	TRBJ2-5
TGTGCCAGCAGGGTAGGACTAGCGGCCTATTCCTACGAGCAGTACTTC	CASRVGLAAYSYEQYF	TRBV2	16	-	TRBD2	TRBJ2-7
TGCGCCAGCAGTGGAACAGGGTTGGAGCCCCAGCATTTT	CASSGTGLEPQHF	TRBV10-2	13	-	-	TRBJ1-5
TGTGCCAGTAGTATCTCCCGGACAGAGACCCAGTACTTC	CASSISRTETQYF	TRBV19	13	once	-	TRBJ2-5
TGTGCCAGCAGTTCCGACTTTAACTATGGCTACACCTTC	CASSSDFNYGYTF	TRBV11-2	13	-	-	TRBJ1-2
TGCGCCAGCAGCTCCGACTCTCTTTACAATGAGCAGTTCTTC	CASSSDSLYNEQFF	TRBV5-1	14	-	-	TRBJ2-1
TGTGCCAGCAGTGGAGGGGCCGGGAACACTGAAGCTTTCTTT	CASSGGAGNTEAFF	TRBV28	14	-	-	TRBJ1-1
TGCGCCAGCAGCCAAGATCGATATGGCAGGGAGGGAGAGACCCAGTACTTC	CASSQDRYGREGETQYF	TRBV4-1	17	-	TRBD2	TRBJ2-5
TGCGCCAGCAGCCAAGGGTTGCCGGGGGGCAATGAGCAGTTCTTC	CASSQGLPGGNEQFF	TRBV4-3	15	-	TRBD2	TRBJ2-1